These 18 T cell receptor beta chains originate from one sample sequenced in a study of metastatic and nonmetastatic thyroid tumors. All patients were treatment-naive before thyroid surgery. From the PCR reads, TCRdb re-called clones with MiXCR. The sample lists some 17,000 clones, 27% occurring once. The sequencing sample was made of adjacent normal tissue. These receptors came from a female donor with papillary thyroid cancer or a benign thyroid nodule (not recorded which). Some clones in this sample may be carry-over from other donors' samples.

This clone came up a few times. This sequence joins TRBV6-4 and TRBJ2-1, with 7 bases that match TRBD2. Germline V CDR1 and CDR2: MRHNA, SNTAGT. With V trimmed by 5 bases and J by 0 bases, 10 bases remained unmatched. This CDR3 comprises 17 residues. CDR3 sequence (DNA): TGTGCCAGCAGTCCTCTAGGCGGGAGTCCCTCCTACAATGAGCAGTTCTTC. Encoded protein: CASSPLGGSPSYNEQFF.

The gene calls are TRBV7-2 and TRBJ1-3; D ambiguous. From germline, CDR1 is SGHTA and CDR2 FQGNSA. V shed 1 base and J shed 4 bases, with 5 bases lying between them. This CDR3 is built from 13 residues. CDR3 coding DNA: TGTGCCAGCAGCTTAGGTCGCGGAAACACCATATATTTT. It translates to CASSLGRGNTIYF. The full variable domain, in which reference TRBV7-2 and TRBJ1-3 provide the parts outside the CDR3, is GAGVSQSPSNKVTEKGKDVELRCDPISGHTALYWYRQSLGQGLEFLIYFQGNSAPDKSGLPSDRFSAERTGGSVSTLTIQRTQQEDSAVYLCASSLGRGNTIYFGEGSWLTVV.

The V and J genes are TRBV28 and TRBJ1-3; D possibly corresponds to TRBD1 (5 bases). The germline V gene encodes CDR1 MDHEN and CDR2 SYDVKM. V was cut by 1 base and J by 0 bases, with 10 bases left in between. The CDR3 spans 16 residues. The DNA for the CDR3 is TGTGCCAGCAGTTTATTTAAGGGGAGCTCTGGAAACACCATATATTTT. This sequence encodes CASSLFKGSSGNTIYF.

The CDR3 coding sequence is TGTGCCAGCGCTCAGGACGGGGGACCCTACGAGCAGTACTTC. Amino acids: CASAQDGGPYEQYF. The rearrangement uses TRBV6-1 and TRBJ2-7; D perhaps matches TRBD2 (6 bases). This CDR3 has 14 residues. Germline-derived CDR1 and CDR2 are MNHNS and SASEGT. Trimming left V 8 bases short and J 2 bases short, with 16 bases between.

For this clone: One end of the junction fails to match germline, which may point to a read error. This chain links TRBV12-3 or TRBV12-4 with TRBJ2-2; D is possibly TRBD2 (5 bases). This CDR3 is 17 amino acids long. DNA of the CDR3: TGTGCCAGCAGTCTAAATGGTGCTATCGGGAACACCTGGGAGCTGTTTTTT. It encodes CASSLNGAIGNTWELFF.

The CDR3 here is CASSSPPDTQYF. DNA of the CDR3: TGTGCCAGCAGCTCCCCACCAGATACGCAGTATTTT. The rearrangement uses TRBV7-8 and TRBJ2-3, with unresolved D. V lost 4 bases to trimming and J lost 4 bases, with 6 bases between them. The CDR3 has 12 amino acids. Germline V gene lookup returns CDR1 SGHVS and CDR2 FQNEAQ. Combining the CDR3 with reference TRBV7-8 and TRBJ2-3 gives the whole variable domain GAGVSQSPRYKVAKRGQDVALRCDPISGHVSLFWYQQALGQGPEFLTYFQNEAQLDKSGLPSDRFFAERPEGSVSTLKIQRTQQEDSAVYLCASSSPPDTQYFGPGTRLTVL.

The chain links TRBV6-1 to TRBJ1-5; no definite D call. Between the trimmed V and J ends, which lost 5 bases and 3 bases, there was a span of 20 bases. This CDR3 region has 17 residues. Per the germline V gene, CDR1 is MNHNS and CDR2 is SASEGT. The CDR3 DNA sequence: TGTGCCAGCAGTCCTTCCCCCTACGTCAACTACAATCAGCCCCAGCATTTT. Translated, it gives CASSPSPYVNYNQPQHF.

V is TRBV2 and J is TRBJ1-5, with D uncertain. Looked up from germline, CDR1 is SNHLY and CDR2 is FYNNEI. Trimming stripped 6 bases from V and 7 bases from J, with 16 bases between. This CDR3 comprises 14 residues. The CDR3 region is CASRVSGFGQPQHF. CDR3 sequence (DNA): TGTGCCAGCAGGGTCTCCGGGTTCGGACAGCCCCAGCATTTT.

This clone appeared a few times. J is TRBJ2-7 and V is TRBV6-1, with TRBD2 as a possible D gene (5 bases). Germline V gene data show CDR1 as MNHNS and CDR2 as SASEGT. The CDR3 consists of 13 residues. V was clipped by 6 bases and J by 2 bases, with 11 bases between them. CDR3: CASRVGVAYEQYF. The CDR3, as DNA: TGTGCCAGCAGGGTGGGAGTTGCCTACGAGCAGTACTTC.

Only a few counts were recorded for this clone. V gene TRBV28 combines with J gene TRBJ2-7, with 11 bases that match TRBD2. This CDR3 contains 16 residues. J gave up 5 bases and V 6 bases, and 12 bases lay outside the gene matches. From germline, CDR1 is MDHEN and CDR2 SYDVKM. CDR3 loop: CASSSGLAGGDDEQYF. CDR3 nucleotides: TGTGCCAGCAGCTCTGGGTTAGCGGGAGGGGACGACGAGCAGTACTTC.

This clone was seen more than once but under ten times. The V and J genes are TRBV12-3 or TRBV12-4 and TRBJ2-1, with 8 bases identical to TRBD2. This CDR3 comprises 15 residues. Trimming removed 3 bases from V and 6 bases from J; junction bases left unmatched: 7. The CDR3 loop reads CASSLAGGLSNEQFF. The DNA of the CDR3 is TGTGCCAGCAGTTTGGCGGGAGGTCTAAGCAATGAGCAGTTCTTC.

This chain links TRBV6-1 with TRBJ1-6; tentative D call: TRBD1 (5 bases). CDR3 length: 16 amino acids. V was shortened by 5 bases and J by 2 bases, with 13 bases between the two germline ends. Germline CDR1 reads MNHNS; CDR2 reads SASEGT. CDR3: CASSSSQGTYNSPLHF. The CDR3 DNA follows: TGTGCCAGCAGTTCAAGCCAGGGTACCTATAATTCACCCCTCCACTTT.

The chain recombines TRBV9 with TRBJ2-6; 7 positions agree with TRBD2. Losses at the gene ends were 3 bases for V and 2 bases for J; bases not matched to a gene: 8. Germline V gene data show CDR1 as SGDLS and CDR2 as YYNGEE. This CDR3 has 17 residues. For the CDR3, the DNA is TGTGCCAGCAGCGAGCGGGGAATCTCTACTGGGGCCAACGTCCTGACTTTC. This sequence encodes CASSERGISTGANVLTF. Looking up the rest from reference TRBV9 and TRBJ2-6 gives the full variable domain: DSGVTQTPKHLITATGQRVTLRCSPRSGDLSVYWYQQSLDQGLQFLIQYYNGEERAKGNILERFSAQQFPDLHSELNLSSLELGDSALYFCASSERGISTGANVLTFGAGSRLTVL.

This clone was found once. V is TRBV20-1 and J is TRBJ2-7; 7 bases fit TRBD2. The germline gives CDR1 DFQATT, CDR2 SNEGSKA (reference sequence). Trimming removed 0 bases from V and 4 bases from J; junction bases left unmatched: 6. The CDR3 is made up of 14 amino acids. CDR3 bases: TGCAGTGCTAGAGATCGGGTCGGGAGGTACGAGCAGTACTTC. Encoded protein: CSARDRVGRYEQYF.

The CDR3 region is CASSPYSQLLRDYGYTF. In DNA form, the CDR3 reads TGTGCCAGCAGCCCCTACAGCCAACTTTTACGAGACTATGGCTACACCTTC. The chain has TRBV9 and TRBJ1-2; D not certain. The CDR3 runs 17 residues. CDR1 is SGDLS, CDR2 YYNGEE, per germline. V gave up 4 bases and J gave up 3 bases, with 22 bases separating them.

The gene calls are TRBV20-1 and TRBJ2-7, with D uncertain. V lost 0 bases, J lost 3 bases, and 6 bases lay in between. The germline gives CDR1 DFQATT, CDR2 SNEGSKA (reference sequence). This CDR3 spans 12 amino acids. The CDR3 DNA is TGCAGTGCTAGAGAAGGGATCTACGAGCAGTACTTC. Translating gives CSAREGIYEQYF.

The chain uses TRBV9 and TRBJ1-1; TRBD1 is a possible D gene (5 bases). The V end was cut by 0 bases, the J end by 9 bases, with 15 bases between. CDR1 and CDR2 from the germline V gene are SGDLS and YYNGEE. The CDR3 runs 14 residues. CDR3 nucleotides: TGTGCCAGCAGCGTAGCTCCCTTGGCAGGGAAAGCTTTCTTT. This translates into CASSVAPLAGKAFF.

This clone was observed a few times. The rearrangement links TRBV7-9 to TRBJ2-5; D not certain. Germline values: CDR1 SEHNR, CDR2 FQNEAQ (reference sequence). The CDR3 spans 12 residues. The germline V and J ends were trimmed by 1 base and 1 base, with 1 base remaining between them. CDR3 loop: CASSLGQETQYF. CDR3 DNA sequence: TGTGCCAGCAGCTTAGGCCAAGAGACCCAGTACTTC.